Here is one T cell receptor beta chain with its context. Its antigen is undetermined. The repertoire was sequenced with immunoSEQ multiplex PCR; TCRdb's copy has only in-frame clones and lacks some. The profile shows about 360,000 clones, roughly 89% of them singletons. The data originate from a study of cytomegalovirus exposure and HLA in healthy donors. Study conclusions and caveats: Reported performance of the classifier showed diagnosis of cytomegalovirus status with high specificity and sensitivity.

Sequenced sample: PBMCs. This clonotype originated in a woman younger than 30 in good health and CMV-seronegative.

CDR3 region: CASSADREPNYGYTF. DNA for the CDR3: TGTGCCAGCAGCGCGGACAGAGAACCCAACTATGGCTACACCTTC. V gene TRBV7-9 combines with J gene TRBJ1-2; D is perhaps TRBD1 (6 bases). The CDR3 consists of 15 residues. Germline CDR1 and CDR2: SEHNR and FQNEAQ (reference sequence). The V and J ends lost 5 bases and 2 bases respectively, with 15 bases between them.